The source of this T cell receptor beta chain is a study of blood T cell repertoires in COVID-19. Turning to the study itself: From the United States, Italy and Spain came samples of acute and convalescent COVID-19. PBMCs, B-cell-depleted T cells, or T cells provided the cDNA or gDNA that made up the material.

The CDR3 sequence is 16 residues long. V gave up 0 bases and J gave up 3 bases, with 14 bases separating them. Germline CDR1 reads SNHLY; CDR2 reads FYNNEI. The authors' processing: Researchers report that nucleated cell counts were estimated from reference gene primer amplification. Sequencing used immunoSEQ multiplex PCR; TCRdb keeps in-frame clones, though not all of them. V, J and clone size are taken as reported in that table, and D and trimming were inferred from the DNA itself. Here the sample spans approximately 270,000 clones, approximately 90% being singletons. The sequenced sample was peripheral blood. The TCR sequence derives from a young man with acute or convalescent COVID-19. The V call is TRBV2, the J call TRBJ2-5; no firm D call. CDR3 loop: CASSEALQVAEETQYF. DNA of the CDR3: TGTGCCAGCAGTGAAGCGCTTCAGGTGGCAGAAGAGACCCAGTACTTC.